This T cell receptor (beta chain) was recorded in a study of response to subunit inactivated influenza vaccine (dated by TCRdb to the late 2010s). Study-wide context: Deep quantitative T cell receptor repertoire profiling was used in the study to track responses to a trivalent subunit inactivated influenza vaccine. General findings and caveats noted by the study authors: It was suggested by the authors that each seasonal influenza vaccination may recruit only a limited number of new T cells.

To prepare the library, RT-PCR was applied. Instrument on record: Illumina HiSeq 2500. The public reads were reanalyzed by TCRdb: fastp trimming at Q25, MiXCR alignment, in-frame beta chains only. Merged by CDR3 protein, the rows form single entries marked with the most common genes and DNA. Across this sample there are around 570,000 distinct CDR3 sequences, with approximately 7.7% seen only once. The top ten clonotypes cover 10% to 15% of the sample. The germline V gene specifies SGDLS as CDR1 and YYNGEE as CDR2. CDR3 length: 14 amino acids, cysteine to phenylalanine. Of all the DNA, just the CDR3 is kept, 42 bases in frame from base 1. From V the trimming removes 4 bases and from J it removes 6 bases, while the gene matches leave 4 bases of the junction unaccounted for. This clonotype was seen ten or more times. What antigen it recognizes has not been identified. No qualities accompany the bases; no much larger clone lies one base away.

The sample consisted of PBMCs from blood, taken around 2 years after vaccination. The TCR was taken from a man aged 50-75 years who received an inactivated influenza vaccine. Donor details come from another sample of the same person, matched by shared clones. The receptor chain draws on TRBV9 and TRBJ2-2; TRBD2 fits 9 bases in the junction. The bases read TGTGCCAGCAGCCATAGCGGGAGATCCGGGGAGCTGTTTTTT. Its translation is CASSHSGRSGELFF.